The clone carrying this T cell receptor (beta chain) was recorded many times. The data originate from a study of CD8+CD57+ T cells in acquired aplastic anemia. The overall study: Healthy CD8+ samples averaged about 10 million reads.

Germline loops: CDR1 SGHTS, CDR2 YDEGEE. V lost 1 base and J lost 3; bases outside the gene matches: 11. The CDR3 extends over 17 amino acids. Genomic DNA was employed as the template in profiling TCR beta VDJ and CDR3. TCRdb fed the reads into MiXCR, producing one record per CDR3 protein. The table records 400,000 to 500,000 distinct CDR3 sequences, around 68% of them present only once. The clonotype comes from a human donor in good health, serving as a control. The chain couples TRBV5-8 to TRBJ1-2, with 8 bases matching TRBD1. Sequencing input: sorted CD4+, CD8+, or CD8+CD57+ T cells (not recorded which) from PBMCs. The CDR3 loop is CASSLFRGRNDDYGYTF. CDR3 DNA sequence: TGTGCCAGCAGCTTGTTCAGGGGGCGAAATGATGACTATGGCTACACCTTC.